The 32 T cell receptor beta chains reported below all come from one sample, sequenced in a study of T cell responses to AZD1222 COVID-19 vaccine. TCRdb's table, derived via immunoSEQ multiplex PCR, lists solely in-frame clones and lacks some. The sample has roughly 66,000 clones, around 84% seen once; the top ten hold 7.3%. The sample was peripheral blood, taken on day 0 of AZD1222 vaccination. The receptors were sampled from an adult in good health.

The chain carries TRBV10-3 and TRBJ2-1; TRBD2 agrees at 10 bases. CDR1 and CDR2 from the germline V gene are ENHRY and SYGVKD. The CDR3 totals 15 residues. The V gene end was trimmed by 3 bases and the J gene end by 3 bases; junction bases not matched to a gene: 2. The DNA for the CDR3 is TGTGCCATCAGTGAATCTAGCGGGGGCTACAATGAGCAGTTCTTC. It yields the protein CAISESSGGYNEQFF.

V usage is TRBV27 and J usage is TRBJ2-7; D is undetermined. V was pared by 9 bases and J by 1 base, with 4 bases between. The CDR3 extends over 10 amino acids. Germline CDR1 MNHEY, CDR2 SMNVEV (reference sequence). The CDR3 coding sequence is TGTGCCAGTCCTTCCTACGAGCAGTACTTC. Residues: CASPSYEQYF.

This CDR3 reads CASSLEQSYEQYF. The CDR3 nucleotides read TGTGCCAGCAGCTTGGAGCAGTCCTACGAGCAGTACTTC. This chain links TRBV5-4 with TRBJ2-7, with unresolved D. CDR3 length: 13 residues. Trimming removed 0 bases at V and 1 base at J, with 5 bases between. CDR1 is SGHNT and CDR2 is YYREEE in the germline V gene (reference sequence).

This clone was recorded once. CDR3 sequence (DNA): TGTGCTAGTGGCACCCCCCGCGGGGAGCTGTTTTTT. Residues: CASGTPRGELFF. V is TRBV12-5 and J is TRBJ2-2; D gene unclear. The germline CDR1 and CDR2 sequences are LGHNT and FRNRAP. The germline V and J ends were trimmed by 6 bases and 7 bases, with 9 bases remaining between them. The CDR3 runs to 12 residues.

The chain uses TRBV24-1 and TRBJ1-1, with unresolved D. V dropped 3 bases and J dropped 1 base, with 11 bases sitting between them. The germline V gene has CDR1 KGHDR and CDR2 SFDVKD. The CDR3 sequence is 15 residues long. The CDR3 DNA follows: TGTGCCACCAGTGATGCCGTTTGGGGGAACACTGAAGCTTTCTTT. It is translated as CATSDAVWGNTEAFF.

The chain uses TRBV7-6 and TRBJ1-2, with D hard to call. CDR3 size: 15 residues. The germline V gene has CDR1 SGHVS and CDR2 FNYEAQ. The V end lost 2 bases, the J end lost 3 bases, and 13 bases lay between the germline ends. This CDR3 is CASSLQKGGDYGYTF. The CDR3, as DNA: TGTGCCAGCAGCTTACAAAAGGGCGGGGACTATGGCTACACCTTC.

About this clone itself: Other DNA sequences in the sample encode the same CDR3. V and J are TRBV12-3 or TRBV12-4 and TRBJ1-5; D is uncertain. The CDR3 covers 13 residues. Trimming removed 2 bases at V and 1 base at J, with 3 bases between. CDR3: CASSLRSNQPQHF. The CDR3 DNA reads as TGTGCCAGCAGTTTACGGAGCAATCAGCCCCAGCATTTT.

V usage is TRBV30 and J usage is TRBJ1-1; weak D call: TRBD1 (6 bases). Per germline, CDR1 GTSNPN and CDR2 SVGIG (reference sequence). The CDR3 length is 11 residues. V lost 2 bases to trimming and J lost 11 bases, with 12 bases between them. CDR3 amino acids: CAWSKGGEAFF. The CDR3 nucleotides read TGTGCCTGGAGTAAGGGGGGAGAGGCTTTCTTT.

The V call is TRBV10-3, the J call TRBJ1-5; no definite D call. The CDR3 covers 16 residues. Germline V CDR1 and CDR2: ENHRY, SYGVKD. V was clipped by 0 bases and J by 0 bases, with 9 bases between them. The CDR3 DNA follows: TGTGCCATCAGTGAGTCGACGGTGGATAGCAATCAGCCCCAGCATTTT. Protein product: CAISESTVDSNQPQHF.

This chain connects TRBV7-8 to TRBJ1-1; 8 bases are shared with TRBD1. This CDR3 is built from 16 residues. V trimming: 3 bases; J trimming: 0 bases; junction bases outside the gene matches: 6. Germline V gene lookup returns CDR1 SGHVS and CDR2 FQNEAQ. In nucleotides, the CDR3 is TGTGCCAGCAGCTTCCCCCGGGACAGGTTGAACACTGAAGCTTTCTTT. This encodes CASSFPRDRLNTEAFF.

Only one count was recorded for this clone. The rearrangement joins TRBV14 to TRBJ1-1; 7 bases align to TRBD1. CDR1 is SGHDN, CDR2 FVKESK, per germline. The V gene end was trimmed by 3 bases and the J gene end by 8 bases; junction bases not matched to a gene: 15. The CDR3 consists of 16 residues. The CDR3 spells CASSHKTGQYFREAFF. The CDR3 nucleotides read TGTGCCAGCAGCCATAAGACAGGGCAGTATTTCCGGGAAGCTTTCTTT.

The chain carries TRBV3-1 (or the pseudogene TRBV3-2) and TRBJ2-1, with 7 bases lining up with TRBD1. Per the germline V gene, CDR1 is LGHDT and CDR2 is YNNKEL (reference sequence). This CDR3 contains 13 residues. Losses at the gene ends were 4 bases for V and 4 bases for J; bases not matched to a gene: 1. The CDR3 loop is CASSPDRYNEQFF. CDR3 sequence (DNA): TGTGCCAGCAGCCCGGACAGGTACAATGAGCAGTTCTTC.

The CDR3: CASSLGRQGGRTNEKLFF. CDR3 nucleotides: TGTGCCAGCAGCTTAGGGAGACAGGGGGGGAGAACTAATGAAAAACTGTTTTTT. The chain links TRBV11-3 to TRBJ1-4, with 9 bases that match TRBD1. V trimming: 1 base; J trimming: 1 base; junction bases outside the gene matches: 7. CDR3 length equals 18 residues. The germline V gene encodes CDR1 SGHNT and CDR2 YENEEA.

V is TRBV27 and J is TRBJ1-2, with TRBD1 matching over 9 bases. Germline values: CDR1 MNHEY, CDR2 SMNVEV (reference sequence). The CDR3 loop spans 17 amino acids. The V and J ends lost 8 bases and 3 bases, in that order; junction bases with no gene match: 16. The CDR3 spells CASGRARGTGSDYGYTF. The DNA of the CDR3 is TGTGCCAGCGGTCGGGCCCGCGGGACAGGGTCCGACTATGGCTACACCTTC.

J is TRBJ2-7 and V is TRBV7-6; 7 bases map to TRBD1. Germline trimming cut 5 bases from V and 0 bases from J; bases unmatched to any gene: 10. The CDR3 contains 16 residues. Germline CDR1 and CDR2: SGHVS and FNYEAQ. This chain's CDR3 is CASSPGTETPSYEQYF. DNA for the CDR3: TGTGCCAGCAGCCCCGGGACAGAAACCCCCTCCTACGAGCAGTACTTC.

V is TRBV5-4 and J is TRBJ2-1; tentatively, D is TRBD1 (5 bases). The CDR3 runs to 14 residues. The germline V and J ends were trimmed by 1 base and 5 bases, with 10 bases remaining between them. Germline V lookup: CDR1 SGHNT, CDR2 YYREEE (reference sequence). CDR3 DNA: TGTGCCAGCAGCTTGCAGGGTTCTCACAATGAGCAGTTCTTC. The encoded protein is CASSLQGSHNEQFF.

V usage is TRBV11-3 and J usage is TRBJ1-2, with 8 bases lining up with TRBD1. Germline V gene lookup returns CDR1 SGHNT and CDR2 YENEEA. The CDR3 has 13 residues. V shed 5 bases and J 5 bases; nucleotides not matched to a gene: 4. CDR3 nucleotide sequence: TGTGCCAGCAGCGAAACAGGGGGGTATGGCTACACCTTC. It specifies CASSETGGYGYTF.

The V call is TRBV27, the J call TRBJ1-1; D is undetermined. The CDR3 has 16 residues. Germline CDR1 reads MNHEY; CDR2 reads SMNVEV (reference sequence). V lost 6 bases and J 1 base, leaving 18 bases between the germline ends. The chain's CDR3 is CASRLRRGNWNTEAFF. The CDR3 DNA reads as TGTGCCAGCAGACTACGGAGAGGCAATTGGAACACTGAAGCTTTCTTT.

The gene calls are TRBV30 and TRBJ1-5, with D perhaps TRBD1 (6 bases). The CDR3 sequence is 13 residues long. CDR1 and CDR2 from the germline V gene are GTSNPN and SVGIG (reference sequence). The germline V and J ends were trimmed by 1 base and 8 bases, with 12 bases remaining between them. CDR3 loop: CAWSDFTGKPQHF. Written as DNA, the CDR3 is TGTGCCTGGAGTGATTTCACAGGGAAGCCCCAGCATTTT.

This chain joins TRBV5-1 and TRBJ1-5; D is undetermined. V was trimmed by 0 bases and J by 0 bases, leaving 7 bases between them. Germline loops: CDR1 SGHRS, CDR2 YFSETQ. This CDR3 has 15 amino acids. CDR3 sequence: CASSLVSDSNQPQHF. The CDR3 region has the DNA TGCGCCAGCAGCTTGGTCAGCGATAGCAATCAGCCCCAGCATTTT.

V usage is TRBV6-4 and J usage is TRBJ2-3; 10 positions agree with TRBD1. The germline V gene has CDR1 MRHNA and CDR2 SNTAGT. The V gene end was trimmed by 2 bases and the J gene end by 4 bases; junction bases not matched to a gene: 0. The CDR3 totals 14 residues. This CDR3 is CASSDGQGADTQYF. The CDR3 coding sequence is TGTGCCAGCAGTGACGGACAGGGGGCAGATACGCAGTATTTT.

This chain links TRBV19 with TRBJ2-7, with 7 nucleotides matching TRBD1. J gave up 0 bases and V 3 bases, and 8 bases lay outside the gene matches. The CDR3 is 16 residues long. In germline, CDR1 is LNHDA, CDR2 SQIVND (reference sequence). CDR3 region: CASSMRPTGRSYEQYF. CDR3 sequence (DNA): TGTGCCAGTAGTATGCGCCCGACAGGGCGCTCCTACGAGCAGTACTTC.

V and J are TRBV28 and TRBJ1-3; 8 bases line up with TRBD1. After removal of 5 bases from V and 3 bases from J, the junction contained 6 bases not matched to a gene. The CDR3 has 15 amino acids. Germline assignment: CDR1 MDHEN and CDR2 SYDVKM. CDR3 in amino acids: CASSPDRVFGNTIYF. CDR3 coding DNA: TGTGCCAGCAGTCCGGACAGGGTGTTTGGAAACACCATATATTTT.

CDR3 residues: CASTLRGGNSYEQYF. Written as DNA, the CDR3 is TGTGCCAGCACCTTGAGGGGCGGGAACTCCTACGAGCAGTACTTC. The chain has TRBV7-2 and TRBJ2-7; D possibly corresponds to TRBD2 (6 bases). CDR1 and CDR2 from the germline V gene are SGHTA and FQGNSA. V gave up 7 bases and J gave up 0 bases, with 16 bases separating them. This CDR3 spans 15 amino acids.

The DNA of the CDR3 is TGTGCCAGCAGCTCTCGGCCAGGGGGCAAGGCAGATACGCAGTATTTT. Protein product: CASSSRPGGKADTQYF. The V and J genes are TRBV5-4 and TRBJ2-3; the match to TRBD1 covers 8 bases. V lost 3 bases, J lost 4 bases, and 10 bases stayed unmatched. The CDR3 has 16 amino acids. The germline V gene encodes CDR1 SGHNT and CDR2 YYREEE (reference sequence). Combining the CDR3 with reference TRBV5-4 and TRBJ2-3 gives the whole variable domain ETGVTQSPTHLIKTRGQQVTLRCSSQSGHNTVSWYQQALGQGPQFIFQYYREEENGRGNFPPRFSGLQFPNYSSELNVNALELDDSALYLCASSSRPGGKADTQYFGPGTRLTVL.

This clone was observed a handful of times. The gene calls are TRBV12-3 or TRBV12-4 and TRBJ2-1; D gene unclear. The length of the CDR3 is 13 residues. Trimming removed 4 bases from V and 7 bases from J, with 11 bases in between. CDR3 amino acids: CASSYYSGNEQFF. As DNA, the CDR3 is TGTGCCAGCAGTTATTACAGTGGGAATGAGCAGTTCTTC.

CDR3 protein: CAITPDRLSYEQYF. CDR3 coding DNA: TGTGCCATCACCCCCGACAGGCTCTCCTACGAGCAGTACTTC. This chain links TRBV10-3 with TRBJ2-7; TRBD1 is a possible D gene (6 bases). The CDR3 sequence is 14 residues long. The V gene's germline CDR1 is ENHRY and CDR2 SYGVKD. V was cut by 7 bases and J by 0 bases, with 13 bases left in between.

This chain joins TRBV5-1 and TRBJ1-2; the match to TRBD1 covers 9 bases. The CDR3 has 17 residues. The trim removed 4 bases at V and 7 bases at J, leaving 17 bases unmatched. From germline, CDR1 is SGHRS and CDR2 YFSETQ. The CDR3 coding sequence is TGCGCCAGCAGCCCCGGGCCCCCTACAGGGGGCGTCTCTGGCTACACCTTC. Amino acids: CASSPGPPTGGVSGYTF.

V usage is TRBV3-1 (or the pseudogene TRBV3-2) and J usage is TRBJ1-1; D not resolved. The length of the CDR3 is 14 residues. CDR1 and CDR2 (germline): LGHDT, YNNKEL (reference sequence). V dropped 6 bases and J dropped 4 bases, with 15 bases sitting between them. DNA of the CDR3: TGTGCCAGCAGGCAAAACTCGATGGGCACTGAAGCTTTCTTT. Translation: CASRQNSMGTEAFF.

This clone was counted a single time. This chain uses TRBV3-1 (or the pseudogene TRBV3-2) with TRBJ2-7; D may correspond to TRBD1 or TRBD2 (5 bases each). Looked up from germline, CDR1 is LGHDT and CDR2 is YNNKEL (reference sequence). The CDR3 extends over 15 amino acids. V lost 4 bases and J 5 bases, leaving 18 bases between the germline ends. The CDR3 here is CASSPRSRGGNEQYF. CDR3 in DNA: TGTGCCAGCAGCCCAAGGTCGAGGGGTGGAAACGAGCAGTACTTC.

The chain has TRBV19 and TRBJ2-1; 12 bases fit TRBD2. Trimming at V came to 5 bases and at J to 4 bases, leaving 6 bases not matched to a gene. CDR3 size: 16 residues. Germline V lookup: CDR1 LNHDA, CDR2 SQIVND (reference sequence). DNA of the CDR3: TGTGCCAGTAGTGGGTCTAGCGGGGGGGTATACAATGAGCAGTTCTTC. It yields the protein CASSGSSGGVYNEQFF.

The sample holds one count of this clone. V usage is TRBV7-9 and J usage is TRBJ1-1, with TRBD1 matching 7 bases. The germline CDR1 and CDR2 sequences are SEHNR and FQNEAQ (reference sequence). The CDR3 runs 14 residues. V shed 1 base and J 1 base; nucleotides not matched to a gene: 0. CDR3 nucleotide sequence: TGTGCCAGCAGCTTAGGACAGGGGAACACTGAAGCTTTCTTT. Protein product: CASSLGQGNTEAFF. Complete variable domain (other parts from reference TRBV7-9 and TRBJ1-1): DTGVSQNPRHKITKRGQNVTFRCDPISEHNRLYWYRQTLGQGPEFLTYFQNEAQLEKSRLLSDRFSAERPKGSFSTLEIQRTEQGDSAMYLCASSLGQGNTEAFFGQGTRLTVV.